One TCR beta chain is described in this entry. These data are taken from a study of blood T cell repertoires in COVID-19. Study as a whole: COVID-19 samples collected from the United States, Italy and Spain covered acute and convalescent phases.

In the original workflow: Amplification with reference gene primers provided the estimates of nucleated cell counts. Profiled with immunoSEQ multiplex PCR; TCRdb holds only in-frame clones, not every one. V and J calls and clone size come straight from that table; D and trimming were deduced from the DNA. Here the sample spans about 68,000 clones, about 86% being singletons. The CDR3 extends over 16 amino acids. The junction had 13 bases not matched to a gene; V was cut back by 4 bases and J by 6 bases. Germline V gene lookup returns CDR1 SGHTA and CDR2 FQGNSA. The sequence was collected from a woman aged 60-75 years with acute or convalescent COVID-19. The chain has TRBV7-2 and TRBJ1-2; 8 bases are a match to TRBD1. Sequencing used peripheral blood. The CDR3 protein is CASSYRGATGAHGYTF. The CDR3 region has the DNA TGTGCCAGCAGCTACAGGGGGGCGACAGGGGCTCATGGCTACACCTTC. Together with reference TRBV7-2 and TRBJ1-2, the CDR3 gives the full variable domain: GAGVSQSPSNKVTEKGKDVELRCDPISGHTALYWYRQSLGQGLEFLIYFQGNSAPDKSGLPSDRFSAERTGGSVSTLTIQRTQQEDSAVYLCASSYRGATGAHGYTFGSGTRLTVV.